The next 20 T cell receptor beta chains were all read from a single sample in a study of T-cell memory formation after mild COVID-19. TCRdb analysed the 5' RACE reads with MiXCR anew, one entry per CDR3 protein. The sample contains some 150,000 distinct CDR3 sequences, around 5.8% of which appear only once. Source material: PBMCs or a T cell subset sorted from them (not recorded which). The receptor source for this set is an adult woman who had mild COVID-19 (a few samples of this study predate the infection). Cell type and time point are not known.

This clonotype was picked up many times. V and J are TRBV11-2 and TRBJ2-2; 11 nucleotides align to TRBD2. Germline trimming cut 5 bases from V and 1 base from J; bases unmatched to any gene: 0. The germline CDR1 and CDR2 sequences are SGHAT and FQNNGV. The CDR3 is 15 amino acids. The CDR3 nucleotides read TGTGCCAGCAGCGGACTAGCGGGGAACACCGGGGAGCTGTTTTTT. Translation gives CASSGLAGNTGELFF.

The chain employs TRBV7-6 and TRBJ2-7; the match to TRBD2 covers 8 bases. The CDR3 runs 16 residues. Germline CDR1 reads SGHVS; CDR2 reads FNYEAQ. Trimming took 4 bases from V and 3 from J; bases not matched to a gene: 11. The CDR3 DNA sequence: TGTGCCAGCAGCTCGAGCACGGCGGCGGGAGGCTACGAGCAGTACTTC. Protein product: CASSSSTAAGGYEQYF.

This clonotype was seen a few times. The chain uses TRBV4-2 and TRBJ2-6, with 8 bases aligning to TRBD1. This CDR3 is 19 amino acids long. With V trimmed by 0 bases and J by 0 bases, 7 bases remained unmatched. Germline CDR1 LGHNA, CDR2 YNFKEQ. CDR3: CASSQDRGTGFSGANVLTF. As DNA, the CDR3 is TGTGCCAGCAGCCAAGATAGGGGGACAGGCTTCTCTGGGGCCAACGTCCTGACTTTC.

The chain uses TRBV5-1 and TRBJ2-3, with a weak D call TRBD1 (6 bases). V was pared by 4 bases and J by 2 bases, with 11 bases between. The germline gives CDR1 SGHRS, CDR2 YFSETQ. This CDR3 spans 14 amino acids. The CDR3 spells CASSRTVDTDTQYF. CDR3 nucleotides: TGCGCCAGCAGCCGGACAGTAGACACAGATACGCAGTATTTT.

The chain is built from TRBV18 and TRBJ2-3, with TRBD1 matching over 8 bases. Germline-derived CDR1 and CDR2 are KGHSH and LQKENI. With 2 bases clipped from V and 4 bases from J, the junction kept 5 bases outside the gene matches. CDR3 length: 15 residues. The CDR3 nucleotides read TGTGCCAGCTCACCAAGACAGGGGAGCCCAGATACGCAGTATTTT. Encoded protein: CASSPRQGSPDTQYF.

The chain uses TRBV30 and TRBJ2-6; the match to TRBD1 covers 9 bases. The CDR3 length is 16 residues. Germline V gene data show CDR1 as GTSNPN and CDR2 as SVGIG (reference sequence). This chain's CDR3 is CGGRDRVEVGANVLTF. CDR3 nucleotides: TGTGGAGGGCGGGACAGGGTTGAGGTCGGGGCCAACGTCCTGACTTTC.

The chain joins TRBV20-1 to TRBJ2-3, with D possibly matching TRBD1 (5 bases). This CDR3 contains 15 residues. The V gene's germline CDR1 is DFQATT and CDR2 SNEGSKA (reference sequence). Trimming stripped 0 bases from V and 0 bases from J, with 10 bases between. CDR3 coding DNA: TGCAGTGCTAGAGACAGGGTGATTAGCACAGATACGCAGTATTTT. This codes for CSARDRVISTDTQYF.

This clonotype was observed a few times. V usage is TRBV3-1 and J usage is TRBJ2-2; D not certain. The CDR3 totals 16 residues. Germline loops: CDR1 LGHDT, CDR2 YNNKEL (reference sequence). Trimming removed 0 bases at V and 0 bases at J, with 8 bases between. The DNA of the CDR3 is TGTGCCAGCAGCCAAGATGGCCTCGCGAACACCGGGGAGCTGTTTTTT. Its translation: CASSQDGLANTGELFF.

This clonotype was detected only a few times. J is TRBJ2-3 and V is TRBV10-3; the match to TRBD1 covers 10 bases. There are 15 residues in the CDR3. The germline V gene encodes CDR1 ENHRY and CDR2 SYGVKD. Losses at the gene ends were 8 bases for V and 2 bases for J; bases not matched to a gene: 7. As DNA, the CDR3 is TGTGCCATCTGGGAGGGACAGGGGTTCACAGATACGCAGTATTTT. Its protein product is CAIWEGQGFTDTQYF.

This clonotype appeared many times. The rearrangement joins TRBV4-3 to TRBJ2-2; 14 bases match TRBD2. J was trimmed by 1 base and V by 1 base; bases with no gene match: 8. This CDR3 has 20 residues. CDR1 LGHNA and CDR2 YSLEER come from the germline V gene. The DNA for the CDR3 is TGCGCCAGCAGCCAAGCGACTAGCGGGAGGGCATTTGGGAACACCGGGGAGCTGTTTTTT. It codes for CASSQATSGRAFGNTGELFF.

The gene calls are TRBV7-9 and TRBJ2-7; D possibly corresponds to TRBD1 (5 bases). The CDR3 is 13 residues long. Germline CDR1 is SEHNR and CDR2 is FQNEAQ (reference sequence). Trimming pared 5 bases from V and 2 bases from J, leaving 10 bases between. The CDR3 here is CASSDPTAYEQYF. CDR3 nucleotide sequence: TGTGCCAGCAGCGACCCGACAGCCTACGAGCAGTACTTC.

In regard to this clonotype: At one end, the junction sequence differs from germline, possibly due to a read error. The V call is TRBV12-3 or TRBV12-4, the J call TRBJ1-2; no firm D call. CDR3 length equals 13 residues. In nucleotides, the CDR3 is TGTGCCAGCAGCCACCTCATCAACTATGGCTACTCCTTC. Its translation: CASSHLINYGYSF.

This clonotype was found a few times. The V and J genes are TRBV12-3 or TRBV12-4 and TRBJ2-1; 8 bases are shared with TRBD1. Unmatched junction bases numbered 7, after V lost 4 bases and J lost 2 bases. This CDR3 contains 16 residues. This CDR3 is CASSSTGTGAYNEQFF. CDR3 sequence (DNA): TGTGCCAGCAGTTCGACCGGGACAGGTGCCTACAATGAGCAGTTCTTC.

The chain links TRBV10-3 to TRBJ1-5; D is perhaps TRBD1 (5 bases). The CDR3 runs 14 residues. The ends were cut back, 1 base at V and 2 bases at J, with 6 bases in the middle. CDR1 is ENHRY and CDR2 is SYGVKD in the germline V gene. The CDR3, as DNA: TGTGCCATCAGTGAGTTGGGGGGCAATCAGCCCCAGCATTTT. Protein: CAISELGGNQPQHF.

The sample holds many counts of this clonotype. The V and J genes are TRBV7-3 and TRBJ2-1, with 8 nucleotides matching TRBD2. Germline V CDR1 and CDR2: SGHTA, FQGTGA. V dropped 5 bases and J dropped 8; count of bases not matched to a gene: 11. This CDR3 contains 15 residues. The chain's CDR3 is CASSHFGTRLDEQFF. CDR3 DNA sequence: TGTGCCAGCAGCCATTTCGGGACTAGGTTGGATGAGCAGTTCTTC.

Regarding this clonotype: A much larger clone lies one base from this, so it may be a read error. The chain employs TRBV5-1 and TRBJ1-6, with 9 bases that match TRBD1. J was trimmed by 7 bases and V by 8 bases; bases with no gene match: 13. Germline CDR1 SGHRS, CDR2 YFSETQ. This CDR3 is built from 16 residues. CDR3 bases: TGCGCCAGAAGCCAAGATCCGGGACAGGGAAATTCACCCCTCCACTTT. This codes for CARSQDPGQGNSPLHF.

The genes are TRBV28 and TRBJ1-4; D is uncertain. Germline CDR1 is MDHEN and CDR2 is SYDVKM. V lost 6 bases and J 4 bases, leaving 24 bases between the germline ends. There are 18 residues in the CDR3. CDR3 protein: CASRLAGVLQTYNEKLFF. In nucleotides, the CDR3 is TGTGCCAGCAGGTTGGCCGGGGTTCTACAGACTTATAATGAAAAACTGTTTTTT.

This clonotype has a handful of counts. This chain connects TRBV6-2 or TRBV6-3 to TRBJ2-2; maybe TRBD2 (6 bases). Germline V gives CDR1 MNHEY, CDR2 SVGEGT. The CDR3 contains 13 residues. With 0 bases removed from V and 13 bases from J, the gap between germline ends came to 12 bases. CDR3 amino acids: CASSYSNQGGLFF. DNA for the CDR3: TGTGCCAGCAGTTACTCGAATCAGGGAGGGCTGTTTTTT.

In this sample, this clonotype turned up many times. The chain couples TRBV29-1 to TRBJ1-2; 7 bases fit TRBD1. The CDR3 loop spans 13 amino acids. Germline assignment: CDR1 SQVTM and CDR2 ANQGSEA. With V trimmed by 4 bases and J by 4 bases, 6 bases remained unmatched. CDR3 in DNA: TGCAGCGTTGGGGACAGCACCGCCTATGGCTACACCTTC. Its protein product is CSVGDSTAYGYTF.

This clonotype was seen at least ten times. The J gene is TRBJ1-1, the V gene TRBV2, with a weak D call TRBD1 (5 bases). Trimming shortened V by 9 bases and J by 3 bases, and 20 bases separated the two germline ends. Germline-derived CDR1 and CDR2 are SNHLY and FYNNEI. This CDR3 contains 15 residues. The CDR3 DNA is TGTGCCAGTCAAGCATATGCAGGGAAATACACTGAAGCTTTCTTT. Translated: CASQAYAGKYTEAFF.